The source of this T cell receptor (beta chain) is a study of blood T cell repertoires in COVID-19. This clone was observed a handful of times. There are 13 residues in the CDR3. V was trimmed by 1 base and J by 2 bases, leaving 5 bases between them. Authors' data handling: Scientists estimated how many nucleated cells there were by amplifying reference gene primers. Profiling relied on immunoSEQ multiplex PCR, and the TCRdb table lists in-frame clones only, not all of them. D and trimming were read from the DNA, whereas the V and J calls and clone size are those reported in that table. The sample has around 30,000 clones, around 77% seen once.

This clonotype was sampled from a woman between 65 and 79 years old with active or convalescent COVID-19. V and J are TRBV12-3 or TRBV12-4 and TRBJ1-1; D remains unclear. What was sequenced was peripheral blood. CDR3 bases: TGTGCCAGCAGTTTAGTTCTAAACACTGAAGCTTTCTTT. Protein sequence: CASSLVLNTEAFF.